A single sample gave rise to the 31 T cell receptor beta chains below, sequenced in a study of blood T cell repertoires in COVID-19. Generated by immunoSEQ multiplex PCR, the TCRdb table keeps only in-frame clones and is missing some. The sample lists about 190,000 clones, roughly 87% occurring once. Sequenced input: peripheral blood. The receptors were gathered from a middle-aged woman with acute or convalescent COVID-19.

The chain links TRBV2 to TRBJ2-3, with D tentatively TRBD2 (5 bases). This CDR3 spans 16 amino acids. Germline V gives CDR1 SNHLY, CDR2 FYNNEI. Trimming shortened V by 4 bases and J by 0 bases, and 14 bases separated the two germline ends. CDR3 amino acids: CASSGGASLSTDTQYF. The CDR3 coding sequence is TGTGCCAGCAGTGGGGGAGCATCACTCAGCACAGATACGCAGTATTTT.

The chain combines TRBV27 with TRBJ2-3, with 7 bases that match TRBD2. Trimming took 6 bases from V and 3 from J; bases not matched to a gene: 3. This CDR3 spans 13 amino acids. From germline, CDR1 is MNHEY and CDR2 SMNVEV (reference sequence). The CDR3 nucleotides are TGTGCCAGCAGCCAACTAGCGACAGATACGCAGTATTTT. Protein product: CASSQLATDTQYF.

The chain uses TRBV6-1 and TRBJ2-3; 8 positions agree with TRBD2. V trimming: 6 bases; J trimming: 3 bases; junction bases outside the gene matches: 14. The CDR3 has 17 residues. Germline V gives CDR1 MNHNS, CDR2 SASEGT. The CDR3 DNA is TGTGCCAGCAGCGAAAAGCCGGGACTAGTGGGAACAGATACGCAGTATTTT. It translates to CASSEKPGLVGTDTQYF.

This chain uses TRBV2 with TRBJ2-2, with 8 bases matching TRBD1. The CDR3 loop spans 14 amino acids. The trim removed 6 bases at V and 1 base at J, leaving 1 base unmatched. Looked up from germline, CDR1 is SNHLY and CDR2 is FYNNEI. The CDR3 protein is CASSGQGNTGELFF. The CDR3 DNA sequence: TGTGCCAGCAGCGGACAGGGGAACACCGGGGAGCTGTTTTTT.

The gene calls are TRBV5-6 and TRBJ2-7; D is uncertain. V was trimmed by 0 bases and J by 5 bases, leaving 21 bases between them. The CDR3 runs to 17 residues. CDR1 and CDR2 from the germline V gene are SGHDT and YYEEEE. The CDR3 loop is CASSLAFTAVSVNEQYF. CDR3 DNA sequence: TGTGCCAGCAGCTTGGCCTTTACAGCCGTCTCCGTCAACGAGCAGTACTTC.

This chain uses TRBV24-1 with TRBJ2-3; TRBD2 matches 12 bases. V dropped 5 bases and J dropped 7; count of bases not matched to a gene: 12. Germline V CDR1 and CDR2: KGHDR, SFDVKD. The CDR3 contains 17 residues. The CDR3 loop is CATSASLASGRANTQYF. CDR3 in DNA: TGTGCCACCAGTGCCTCGCTGGCTAGCGGGAGGGCGAATACGCAGTATTTT.

On this clone itself: Other DNA sequences in this specimen translate into the identical CDR3. V usage is TRBV29-1 and J usage is TRBJ2-7; 8 bases are a match to TRBD1. The CDR3 is 12 residues long. Germline V gene lookup returns CDR1 SQVTM and CDR2 ANQGSEA. After removal of 7 bases from V and 2 bases from J, the junction contained 4 bases not matched to a gene. CDR3 coding DNA: TGCAGCGCACGACAGGGGCCCTACGAGCAGTACTTC. Protein: CSARQGPYEQYF.

The table lists this clone with a count of one. This same CDR3 is encoded by further DNA sequences in the sample. This sequence joins TRBV4-1 and TRBJ1-1; 12 bases line up with TRBD1. This CDR3 contains 18 residues. V shed 4 bases, J shed 4 bases, and the junction held 13 bases outside the gene matches. The V gene's germline CDR1 is MGHRA and CDR2 YSYEKL. The CDR3 DNA sequence: TGCGCCAGCAGCCTAGCCTGGGGACAGGGGGCTGGCGGCACTGAAGCTTTCTTT. Translated, it gives CASSLAWGQGAGGTEAFF.

V is TRBV4-2 and J is TRBJ1-3; D is perhaps TRBD1 (6 bases). This CDR3 is 16 amino acids long. V lost 1 base and J 0 bases, leaving 10 bases between the germline ends. From germline, CDR1 is LGHNA and CDR2 YNFKEQ. CDR3 in amino acids: CASSQAQGRSGNTIYF. CDR3 bases: TGTGCCAGCAGCCAAGCACAGGGTCGCTCTGGAAACACCATATATTTT.

The chain is built from TRBV4-2 and TRBJ2-7; maybe TRBD2 (7 bases). V lost 0 bases, J lost 3 bases, and 21 bases lay in between. Germline V gene lookup returns CDR1 LGHNA and CDR2 YNFKEQ. CDR3 length equals 18 residues. The CDR3 protein is CASSQDQAGGGRGYEQYF. DNA of the CDR3: TGTGCCAGCAGCCAAGATCAGGCTGGGGGGGGCAGAGGCTACGAGCAGTACTTC.

The table lists this clone with a count of one. The chain has TRBV5-1 and TRBJ1-2; 8 nucleotides match TRBD1. With V trimmed by 2 bases and J by 8 bases, 8 bases remained unmatched. The germline gives CDR1 SGHRS, CDR2 YFSETQ. The CDR3 loop spans 14 amino acids. The CDR3 DNA sequence: TGCGCCAGCAGCTTAGGCGACAGGGGACAAGGCTACACCTTC. Protein: CASSLGDRGQGYTF.

The V gene is TRBV6-5, the J gene TRBJ2-2; 8 bases are shared with TRBD1. J was trimmed by 1 base and V by 2 bases; bases with no gene match: 3. This CDR3 has 16 amino acids. The germline V gene has CDR1 MNHEY and CDR2 SVGAGI. CDR3 residues: CASSYQTGENTGELFF. CDR3 DNA: TGTGCCAGCAGTTACCAGACAGGGGAGAACACCGGGGAGCTGTTTTTT.

The CDR3 coding sequence is TGTGCCAGCAGTTCCGGGACTAACACCGGGGAGCTGTTTTTT. The encoded protein is CASSSGTNTGELFF. The gene calls are TRBV27 and TRBJ2-2; tentative D call: TRBD2 (6 bases). This CDR3 comprises 14 residues. With 4 bases removed from V and 2 bases from J, the gap between germline ends came to 8 bases. Per germline, CDR1 MNHEY and CDR2 SMNVEV (reference sequence).

V usage is TRBV7-2 and J usage is TRBJ1-5; D is undetermined. Germline assignment: CDR1 SGHTA and CDR2 FQGNSA. The CDR3 length is 16 residues. V was cut by 1 base and J by 3 bases, with 13 bases left in between. CDR3 loop: CASSLGGVRANQPQHF. The CDR3 DNA is TGTGCCAGCAGCTTAGGGGGAGTCAGAGCCAATCAGCCCCAGCATTTT.

The gene calls are TRBV28 and TRBJ2-3; 7 positions match TRBD2. CDR1 and CDR2 (germline): MDHEN, SYDVKM. The CDR3 is made up of 15 amino acids. Trimming cost V 3 bases and J 3 bases; bases outside gene matches: 6. The CDR3 here is CASSFPGGGTDTQYF. The CDR3 nucleotides are TGTGCCAGCAGTTTTCCGGGGGGAGGGACAGATACGCAGTATTTT.

This clone was observed a handful of times. The rearrangement links TRBV5-1 to TRBJ1-4; D is undetermined. The CDR3 sequence is 15 residues long. Germline assignment: CDR1 SGHRS and CDR2 YFSETQ. Trimming left V 1 base short and J 7 bases short, with 14 bases between. In DNA, the CDR3 is TGCGCCAGCAGCTTGCTACCCCGAGGTGCTGAAAAACTGTTTTTT. This codes for CASSLLPRGAEKLFF.

The chain links TRBV28 to TRBJ2-6, with 7 bases aligning to TRBD1. Germline V gives CDR1 MDHEN, CDR2 SYDVKM. The length of the CDR3 is 16 residues. V lost 5 bases and J lost 4; bases outside the gene matches: 8. CDR3 loop: CASSLRTGAGANVLTF. Here the CDR3 DNA reads TGTGCCAGCAGTCTCCGTACAGGGGCCGGGGCCAACGTCCTGACTTTC. The variable domain in full, with the rest retrieved from reference TRBV28 and TRBJ2-6, is DVKVTQSSRYLVKRTGEKVFLECVQDMDHENMFWYRQDPGLGLRLIYFSYDVKMKEKGDIPEGYSVSREKKERFSLILESASTNQTSMYLCASSLRTGAGANVLTFGAGSRLTVL.

As to this clone: Its ends do not fully match the called genes, so a read error is possible. The chain links TRBV6-6 to TRBJ1-1; perhaps TRBD1 as D (6 bases). The CDR3 contains 11 residues. Per germline, CDR1 MNHNY and CDR2 SVGAGI (reference sequence). The CDR3 coding sequence is TGTGCCAGCATCGGATACGCGGGGGCCGCTTTT. Its translation: CASIGYAGAAF.

V gene TRBV2 combines with J gene TRBJ1-5, with D hard to call. Germline V gives CDR1 SNHLY, CDR2 FYNNEI. This CDR3 comprises 15 residues. Trimming left V 2 bases short and J 8 bases short, with 16 bases between. CDR3 DNA: TGTGCCAGCAGTGAAAAATACCGGACTGGAGAGCCCCAGCATTTT. Translated, it gives CASSEKYRTGEPQHF.

The chain links TRBV6-1 to TRBJ2-3, with D tentatively TRBD2 (5 bases). With 0 bases removed from V and 12 bases from J, the gap between germline ends came to 7 bases. The CDR3 is 11 residues long. In germline, CDR1 is MNHNS, CDR2 SASEGT. CDR3 amino acids: CASSEARTQYF. The DNA for the CDR3 is TGTGCCAGCAGTGAAGCGAGGACTCAGTATTTT.

The chain combines TRBV10-3 with TRBJ1-3; 9 nucleotides match TRBD1. Germline V gene sequence: CDR1 ENHRY, CDR2 SYGVKD. Trimming at V came to 8 bases and at J to 4 bases, leaving 18 bases not matched to a gene. The CDR3 covers 18 residues. CDR3 bases: TGTGCCATCGGTCTACCGGGACAGGGATACTACCTAGGAAACACCATATATTTT. Translated: CAIGLPGQGYYLGNTIYF.

The chain couples TRBV7-9 to TRBJ1-5, with TRBD1 matching over 7 bases. Germline CDR1 is SEHNR and CDR2 is FQNEAQ (reference sequence). Trimming took 7 bases from V and 5 from J; bases not matched to a gene: 8. The length of the CDR3 is 14 residues. The CDR3 DNA reads TGTGCCAGCACCAACCGACAGGGAGATCAGCCCCAGCATTTT. Its translation: CASTNRQGDQPQHF.

The chain recombines TRBV30 with TRBJ1-1; D gene uncertain. The V gene lost 2 bases and the J gene lost 5 bases, with 12 bases spanning the gap. In germline, CDR1 is GTSNPN, CDR2 SVGIG (reference sequence). This CDR3 has 13 residues. CDR3 coding DNA: TGTGCCTGGAGTAGAAAGGGAGGGACTGAAGCTTTCTTT. Protein: CAWSRKGGTEAFF.

V gene TRBV15 combines with J gene TRBJ2-2; 7 nucleotides line up with TRBD1. The CDR3 consists of 16 residues. Trimming cost V 1 base and J 7 bases; bases outside gene matches: 9. Germline V gene data show CDR1 as LNHNV and CDR2 as YYDKDF (reference sequence). DNA for the CDR3: TGTGCCACCAGCAGAGTTATGGGACAGATGAACGGGGAGCTGTTTTTT. This codes for CATSRVMGQMNGELFF.

This chain links TRBV12-3 or TRBV12-4 with TRBJ1-2; possibly TRBD1 for D (5 bases). The CDR3 runs to 12 residues. V was cut by 6 bases and J by 4 bases, with 9 bases left in between. The CDR3 sequence: CASSKQVYGYTF. DNA for the CDR3: TGTGCCAGCAGCAAACAGGTCTATGGCTACACCTTC.

This clone is a singleton in its sample. The V call is TRBV24-1, the J call TRBJ2-1; 9 nucleotides line up with TRBD1. V trimming: 4 bases; J trimming: 4 bases; junction bases outside the gene matches: 10. This CDR3 is built from 17 residues. The germline V gene has CDR1 KGHDR and CDR2 SFDVKD. CDR3 in amino acids: CATSDANGTGLYNEQFF. CDR3 sequence (DNA): TGTGCCACCAGTGACGCAAACGGGACAGGGTTGTACAATGAGCAGTTCTTC.

This sequence joins TRBV30 and TRBJ2-7; 11 nucleotides align to TRBD2. J gave up 2 bases and V 2 bases, and 8 bases lay outside the gene matches. The germline gives CDR1 GTSNPN, CDR2 SVGIG (reference sequence). The CDR3 spans 16 residues. The CDR3 DNA reads TGTGCCTGGAGTCGGTTTGGGGGACTAGCGGCCTACGAGCAGTACTTC. Translating it yields CAWSRFGGLAAYEQYF.

The rearrangement joins TRBV19 to TRBJ2-1; 7 bases agree with TRBD2. There are 16 residues in the CDR3. V dropped 5 bases and J dropped 7; count of bases not matched to a gene: 14. Germline loops: CDR1 LNHDA, CDR2 SQIVND (reference sequence). The CDR3: CASSAWDYKDGNEQFF. CDR3 bases: TGTGCCAGTAGTGCTTGGGACTACAAAGACGGGAATGAGCAGTTCTTC. Full variable domain (outside the CDR3, taken from reference TRBV19 and TRBJ2-1): DGGITQSPKYLFRKEGQNVTLSCEQNLNHDAMYWYRQDPGQGLRLIYYSQIVNDFQKGDIAEGYSVSREKKESFPLTVTSAQKNPTAFYLCASSAWDYKDGNEQFFGPGTRLTVL.

This chain connects TRBV10-2 to TRBJ1-1; 10 nucleotides line up with TRBD1. V lost 6 bases and J lost 4; bases outside the gene matches: 14. The CDR3 spans 17 residues. Germline CDR1 and CDR2: WSHSY and SAAADI. The CDR3 DNA is TGCGCCAGCAGATACGAGACAGGGGGCTCTTTGAGCACTGAAGCTTTCTTT. This codes for CASRYETGGSLSTEAFF.

The chain is built from TRBV6-5 and TRBJ2-5; 8 nucleotides align to TRBD1. This CDR3 comprises 12 residues. Germline V gene data show CDR1 as MNHEY and CDR2 as SVGAGI. J was trimmed by 4 bases and V by 6 bases; bases with no gene match: 1. CDR3 amino acids: CASRGQVETQYF. In DNA, the CDR3 is TGTGCCAGCAGGGGACAGGTAGAGACCCAGTACTTC.

V gene TRBV19 combines with J gene TRBJ2-2, with 9 bases aligning to TRBD1. CDR1 is LNHDA, CDR2 SQIVND, per germline (reference sequence). The CDR3 extends over 15 amino acids. V trimming: 8 bases; J trimming: 4 bases; junction bases outside the gene matches: 8. This CDR3 is CASAGQGGPTGELFF. In DNA form, the CDR3 reads TGTGCCAGTGCGGGACAGGGAGGACCCACCGGGGAGCTGTTTTTT.